Given below is one TCR beta chain in context. The antigen is undetermined. The entry originates in a study of CD8 T cells in Susac syndrome. Random hexamers were used to reverse transcribe the RNA input (0.5 to 1 ug). TCR beta CDR3 was amplified by immunoSEQ covering 54 Vbeta and 13 Jbeta. TCRdb re-analysed the immunoSEQ multiplex PCR reads in MiXCR, keeping a single row per CDR3 protein. This sample has 300,000 or so distinct CDR3 sequences, with 92% found just once. This CDR3 has 14 amino acids. V lost 6 bases and J 0 bases, leaving 9 bases between the germline ends. Per the germline V gene, CDR1 is MNHEY and CDR2 is SMNVEV (reference sequence). Study-wide points: In its TCR sequencing and HLA analysis, the study acknowledged that the number of individuals was relatively small.

Sequencing of TCR beta drew on CD8+ and CD4+ T cells from blood. TEMRA cells were FACS-enriched, unlike CD8+ and CD4+ T cells, which were negatively isolated. The sequenced material came from CD4+ T cells from PBMCs. This TCR derives from a human donor with multiple sclerosis. This chain connects TRBV27 to TRBJ1-3; D unclear. CDR3 amino acids: CASSKLSSGNTIYF. CDR3 nucleotides: TGTGCCAGCAGCAAGCTTAGCTCTGGAAACACCATATATTTT.